The 17 T cell receptor beta chains below all came from one sample that was sequenced in a study of lymphopenia after photon versus proton radiotherapy. Profiled with immunoSEQ multiplex PCR; TCRdb holds only in-frame clones, not every one. The sample contains tens of thousands of clones, 75% to 90% of which appear only once. This sample comprised peripheral blood, obtained from a patient treated with proton-based radiotherapy. These receptors were collected from an elderly man with esophageal cancer.

This sequence joins TRBV28 and TRBJ2-1; TRBD2 matches 8 bases. The CDR3 has 16 residues. V trimming: 4 bases; J trimming: 3 bases; junction bases outside the gene matches: 8. The germline V gene encodes CDR1 MDHEN and CDR2 SYDVKM. The CDR3 loop reads CASSYSLAGRYNEQFF. CDR3 nucleotide sequence: TGTGCCAGCAGTTACTCCTTAGCGGGACGCTACAATGAGCAGTTCTTC.

The chain uses TRBV19 and TRBJ2-1; D ambiguous. CDR3 length equals 15 residues. The V end lost 4 bases, the J end lost 1 base, and 11 bases lay between the germline ends. The V gene's germline CDR1 is LNHDA and CDR2 SQIVND (reference sequence). For the CDR3, the DNA is TGTGCCAGTAGTACCGGGTTTAGTTCCTACAATGAGCAGTTCTTC. Translation gives CASSTGFSSYNEQFF.

This clone appeared once. The genes are TRBV18 and TRBJ2-3, with no clear D. The CDR3 loop spans 15 amino acids. Trimming removed 2 bases from V and 2 bases from J, with 11 bases in between. CDR1 and CDR2 from the germline V gene are KGHSH and LQKENI. CDR3 sequence (DNA): TGTGCCAGCTCACCAGGGCAGCCGCACACAGATACGCAGTATTTT. Amino acids: CASSPGQPHTDTQYF.

This clone was counted a single time. This chain connects TRBV11-3 to TRBJ2-5; tentative D call: TRBD1 (5 bases). The germline CDR1 and CDR2 sequences are SGHNT and YENEEA. The length of the CDR3 is 15 residues. Trimming cost V 3 bases and J 5 bases, with 16 bases left between them. The CDR3 region is CASSFGGRARETQYF. CDR3 DNA sequence: TGTGCCAGCAGCTTCGGTGGCAGGGCGCGGGAGACCCAGTACTTC. Full variable domain (remainder filled in from reference TRBV11-3 and TRBJ2-5): EAGVVQSPRYKIIEKKQPVAFWCNPISGHNTLYWYLQNLGQGPELLIRYENEEAVDDSQLPKDRFSAERLKGVDSTLKIQPAELGDSAVYLCASSFGGRARETQYFGPGTRLLVL.

The chain is built from TRBV19 and TRBJ1-5, with D uncertain. Germline V lookup: CDR1 LNHDA, CDR2 SQIVND (reference sequence). This CDR3 region has 13 residues. With 4 bases removed from V and 6 bases from J, the gap between germline ends came to 10 bases. CDR3 amino acids: CASSTQAGQPQHF. The CDR3 nucleotides read TGTGCCAGTAGTACCCAGGCGGGTCAGCCCCAGCATTTT. Variable domain in full (rest from reference TRBV19 and TRBJ1-5): DGGITQSPKYLFRKEGQNVTLSCEQNLNHDAMYWYRQDPGQGLRLIYYSQIVNDFQKGDIAEGYSVSREKKESFPLTVTSAQKNPTAFYLCASSTQAGQPQHFGDGTRLSIL.

The chain employs TRBV4-3 and TRBJ1-2; TRBD1 matches 7 bases. CDR3 length: 15 amino acids. Germline values: CDR1 LGHNA, CDR2 YSLEER. V dropped 3 bases and J dropped 5; count of bases not matched to a gene: 9. The CDR3 DNA follows: TGCGCCAGCAGCCAGACGACAGGGTGGCGATATGGCTACACCTTC. The encoded protein is CASSQTTGWRYGYTF.

This clone showed up just a few times. The rearrangement uses TRBV10-3 and TRBJ1-1; D unresolved. The CDR3 length is 12 residues. The V gene's germline CDR1 is ENHRY and CDR2 SYGVKD. Trimming left V 3 bases short and J 5 bases short, with 7 bases between. In DNA form, the CDR3 reads TGTGCCATCAGTGACGGGAGGACTGAAGCTTTCTTT. Its translation: CAISDGRTEAFF.

The chain combines TRBV5-4 with TRBJ1-2; TRBD1 is a possible D gene (5 bases). The V end was cut by 4 bases, the J end by 3 bases, with 22 bases between. CDR1 is SGHNT, CDR2 YYREEE, per germline (reference sequence). This CDR3 contains 17 residues. The CDR3, as DNA: TGTGCCAGCAGCCAAGAAAGGGGCCTACTTAGAGACTATGGCTACACCTTC. It codes for CASSQERGLLRDYGYTF.

The chain links TRBV2 to TRBJ1-6; D perhaps matches TRBD1 (6 bases). Germline V lookup: CDR1 SNHLY, CDR2 FYNNEI. This CDR3 has 13 amino acids. Trimming pared 4 bases from V and 5 bases from J, leaving 6 bases between. Here the CDR3 DNA reads TGTGCCAGCAGTGGGACAGATAATTCACCCCTCCACTTT. Protein product: CASSGTDNSPLHF.

V gene TRBV7-8 combines with J gene TRBJ2-5; no firm D call. V was clipped by 1 base and J by 5 bases, with 14 bases between them. The CDR3 runs to 15 residues. Germline lookup yields CDR1 SGHVS and CDR2 FQNEAQ. The CDR3 is CASSLVSGPWETQYF. CDR3 in DNA: TGTGCCAGCAGCTTAGTTTCCGGGCCTTGGGAGACCCAGTACTTC.

This clone was counted only a few times. The chain links TRBV10-3 to TRBJ1-2, with TRBD1 as a possible D gene (6 bases). Trimming pared 3 bases from V and 8 bases from J, leaving 13 bases between. The CDR3 loop spans 13 amino acids. In germline, CDR1 is ENHRY, CDR2 SYGVKD. Written as DNA, the CDR3 is TGTGCCATCAGTGATGAGGGGGAGCGAGGCTACACCTTC. Translating it yields CAISDEGERGYTF.

This chain links TRBV7-9 with TRBJ2-5, with D maybe TRBD1 (6 bases). This CDR3 is 15 amino acids long. Germline CDR1 reads SEHNR; CDR2 reads FQNEAQ (reference sequence). V was clipped by 1 base and J by 4 bases, with 13 bases between them. The CDR3 nucleotides are TGTGCCAGCAGCTTAGGCACAGGGCTAGGAGAGACCCAGTACTTC. This encodes CASSLGTGLGETQYF.

The V gene is TRBV6-5, the J gene TRBJ2-4, with D possibly matching TRBD2 (5 bases). Between the trimmed V and J ends, which lost 0 bases and 2 bases, there was a span of 11 bases. Germline CDR1 and CDR2: MNHEY and SVGAGI. The CDR3 is 16 amino acids. Written as DNA, the CDR3 is TGTGCCAGCAGTTACTCTTGGCCGGGAACCAAAAACATTCAGTACTTC. Its translation: CASSYSWPGTKNIQYF.

The chain joins TRBV6-5 to TRBJ1-1; D unresolved. Germline V gene lookup returns CDR1 MNHEY and CDR2 SVGAGI. This CDR3 comprises 15 residues. V dropped 0 bases and J dropped 2 bases, with 10 bases sitting between them. CDR3 DNA sequence: TGTGCCAGCAGTTACTCGACAAGGCTTAACACTGAAGCTTTCTTT. It translates to CASSYSTRLNTEAFF.

The chain has TRBV6-6 and TRBJ1-5; 7 nucleotides agree with TRBD1. With 5 bases clipped from V and 3 bases from J, the junction kept 7 bases outside the gene matches. CDR3 length: 15 residues. Germline V lookup: CDR1 MNHNY, CDR2 SVGAGI (reference sequence). This CDR3 reads CASSRTGTDNQPQHF. CDR3 nucleotides: TGTGCCAGCAGTCGTACCGGGACAGACAATCAGCCCCAGCATTTT.

In DNA, the CDR3 is TGTGCCAGCAGTCAGCGGACTAGCGGGAGCGGGTACAATGAGCAGTTCTTC. Its translation is CASSQRTSGSGYNEQFF. This chain connects TRBV7-8 to TRBJ2-1; 13 bases agree with TRBD2. Germline loops: CDR1 SGHVS, CDR2 FQNEAQ. V dropped 6 bases and J dropped 4; count of bases not matched to a gene: 9. The CDR3 contains 17 residues.

V is TRBV5-1 and J is TRBJ1-2; a weak D match, TRBD1 (6 bases). The V and J ends lost 5 bases and 0 bases respectively, with 14 bases between them. The length of the CDR3 is 15 residues. Germline CDR1 SGHRS, CDR2 YFSETQ. The CDR3 protein is CASSETGSPNYGYTF. The CDR3 nucleotides are TGCGCCAGCAGTGAAACAGGGTCTCCTAACTATGGCTACACCTTC.